A single sample gave rise to the 27 T cell receptor beta chains below, sequenced in a study of blood T cell repertoires in COVID-19. Here immunoSEQ multiplex PCR was the method, and the copy in TCRdb shows in-frame clones only, minus some. Seen here are around 130,000 clones, around 89% observed once, and the top ten hold roughly 2.2%. Sequenced material: peripheral blood. The receptors stem from a man between 65 and 85 years old with active COVID-19.

The chain uses TRBV5-4 and TRBJ2-1, with 15 bases aligning to TRBD2. The CDR3 length is 16 residues. Germline V CDR1 and CDR2: SGHNT, YYREEE (reference sequence). V trimming: 3 bases; J trimming: 7 bases; junction bases outside the gene matches: 5. CDR3 nucleotides: TGTGCCAGCAGCTCCGGGACTAGCGGGAGGAGGAATGAGCAGTTCTTC. This codes for CASSSGTSGRRNEQFF.

The V gene is TRBV7-9, the J gene TRBJ2-3, with D maybe TRBD2 (5 bases). Germline-derived CDR1 and CDR2 are SEHNR and FQNEAQ (reference sequence). The CDR3 sequence is 15 residues long. Trimming cost V 1 base and J 2 bases, with 10 bases left between them. The CDR3, as DNA: TGTGCCAGCAGCTTAGTGAGGGCCCTCACAGATACGCAGTATTTT. Its protein is CASSLVRALTDTQYF. Supplemented by reference TRBV7-9 and TRBJ2-3, the full variable domain reads DTGVSQNPRHKITKRGQNVTFRCDPISEHNRLYWYRQTLGQGPEFLTYFQNEAQLEKSRLLSDRFSAERPKGSFSTLEIQRTEQGDSAMYLCASSLVRALTDTQYFGPGTRLTVL.

V and J are TRBV5-1 and TRBJ2-7; unclear D gene. Per the germline V gene, CDR1 is SGHRS and CDR2 is YFSETQ. Between the trimmed V and J ends, which lost 0 bases and 5 bases, there was a span of 9 bases. The CDR3 loop spans 13 amino acids. The CDR3 spells CASSLGQINEQYF. For the CDR3, the DNA is TGCGCCAGCAGCTTGGGGCAGATCAACGAGCAGTACTTC.

DNA of the CDR3: TGTGCCAGCAGGAGCGGACCGGGACAGGAACTTTATAGCAATCAGCCCCAGCATTTT. Its protein product is CASRSGPGQELYSNQPQHF. The chain couples TRBV2 to TRBJ1-5; 8 bases fit TRBD1. Germline V gene lookup returns CDR1 SNHLY and CDR2 FYNNEI. The CDR3 is made up of 19 amino acids. V shed 6 bases and J 0 bases; nucleotides not matched to a gene: 16.

The chain uses TRBV11-1 and TRBJ2-5; D unresolved. The germline V and J ends were trimmed by 4 bases and 5 bases, with 14 bases remaining between them. The V gene's germline CDR1 is SGHAT and CDR2 FQDESV (reference sequence). This CDR3 has 14 amino acids. As DNA, the CDR3 is TGTGCCAGCAGCTCAATCGTACCCGGGGAGACCCAGTACTTC. Amino acid sequence: CASSSIVPGETQYF.

This clone has just one count. The CDR3 DNA reads as TGTGCCAGCAGCCGGGACAGTAACTATGGCTACACCTTC. Residues: CASSRDSNYGYTF. The chain couples TRBV2 to TRBJ1-2; 7 bases are shared with TRBD1. V lost 6 bases, J lost 1 base, and 2 bases stayed unmatched. The CDR3 sequence is 13 residues long. From germline, CDR1 is SNHLY and CDR2 FYNNEI.

This chain links TRBV6-1 with TRBJ1-1; D is uncertain. The V and J ends lost 2 bases and 1 base respectively, with 5 bases between them. From germline, CDR1 is MNHNS and CDR2 SASEGT. This CDR3 has 13 residues. Here the CDR3 DNA reads TGTGCCAGCAGTGAACACAGGAACACTGAAGCTTTCTTT. Its protein is CASSEHRNTEAFF.

The chain joins TRBV7-3 to TRBJ2-4; 9 bases agree with TRBD2. V gave up 1 base and J gave up 6 bases; unmatched junction bases: 16. CDR1 and CDR2 (germline): SGHTA, FQGTGA. CDR3 length: 19 residues. DNA for the CDR3: TGTGCCAGCAGCTTAAATGGGGGAGGGGGTAGCGGGAGCGGAAACATTCAGTACTTC. The encoded protein is CASSLNGGGGSGSGNIQYF.

This chain connects TRBV3-1 (or the pseudogene TRBV3-2) to TRBJ2-7, with a weak D call TRBD1 (6 bases). Germline V CDR1 and CDR2: LGHDT, YNNKEL (reference sequence). The V end lost 4 bases, the J end lost 6 bases, and 7 bases lay between the germline ends. CDR3 length: 11 residues. The CDR3 DNA reads as TGTGCCAGCAGCCGAGGGGGCGAGCAGTACTTC. This sequence encodes CASSRGGEQYF.

The chain couples TRBV27 to TRBJ1-2; 9 positions agree with TRBD1. Losses at the gene ends were 3 bases for V and 4 bases for J; bases not matched to a gene: 9. The CDR3 covers 16 residues. Germline CDR1 reads MNHEY; CDR2 reads SMNVEV (reference sequence). CDR3 coding DNA: TGTGCCAGCAGTTTTTCCGGGACAGGGTATAGCTATGGCTACACCTTC. Amino acid sequence: CASSFSGTGYSYGYTF.

This chain uses TRBV5-1 with TRBJ1-2; D is perhaps TRBD1 (5 bases). From germline, CDR1 is SGHRS and CDR2 YFSETQ. V dropped 0 bases and J dropped 14 bases, with 14 bases sitting between them. This CDR3 region has 12 residues. The CDR3: CASSLGGTLSTF. In DNA, the CDR3 is TGCGCCAGCAGCTTGGGCGGGACGCTGAGTACCTTC.

The V and J genes are TRBV5-5 and TRBJ2-2; D possibly corresponds to TRBD1 (6 bases). The CDR3 is 16 amino acids. The germline V gene encodes CDR1 SGHKS and CDR2 YYEKEE (reference sequence). V was trimmed by 0 bases and J by 10 bases, leaving 19 bases between them. The CDR3 loop is CASSLVATRGGEELFF. The CDR3, as DNA: TGTGCCAGCAGCTTGGTGGCGACTCGAGGGGGAGAGGAGCTGTTTTTT.

The chain carries TRBV18 and TRBJ2-1, with D maybe TRBD2 (6 bases). This CDR3 has 14 amino acids. Germline assignment: CDR1 KGHSH and CDR2 LQKENI. Deletions cut 0 bases from V and 6 bases from J, with 9 bases between. The CDR3 bases are TGTGCCAGCTCACCACCGGGGGGAGGCAATGAGCAGTTCTTC. Translation gives CASSPPGGGNEQFF.

V is TRBV28 and J is TRBJ1-4; 7 bases match TRBD1. J lost 4 bases, V lost 6 bases, and 14 bases had no gene match. This CDR3 contains 17 residues. Germline V CDR1 and CDR2: MDHEN, SYDVKM. The CDR3 loop reads CASSTSARQGLNEKLFF. CDR3 DNA: TGTGCCAGCAGCACTTCCGCCCGACAGGGCCTTAATGAAAAACTGTTTTTT.

The sample holds one count of this clone. The rearrangement uses TRBV28 and TRBJ1-1; TRBD1 is a possible D gene (5 bases). CDR3 length: 14 amino acids. V gave up 5 bases and J gave up 1 base, with 11 bases separating them. Germline CDR1 is MDHEN and CDR2 is SYDVKM. CDR3 coding DNA: TGTGCCAGCAGTATTGTCAGGGCGAACACTGAAGCTTTCTTT. Translation gives CASSIVRANTEAFF.

The V call is TRBV5-1, the J call TRBJ2-1; D might be TRBD2 (5 bases). V dropped 0 bases and J dropped 8 bases, with 12 bases sitting between them. The germline gives CDR1 SGHRS, CDR2 YFSETQ. CDR3 length: 14 amino acids. The CDR3 loop is CASSLETSTYEQFF. CDR3 coding DNA: TGCGCCAGCAGCTTGGAAACTAGTACCTATGAGCAGTTCTTC.

J is TRBJ2-3 and V is TRBV5-1, with D possibly being TRBD2 (5 bases). The CDR3 is made up of 14 amino acids. V lost 0 bases and J 3 bases, leaving 8 bases between the germline ends. The germline CDR1 and CDR2 sequences are SGHRS and YFSETQ. The CDR3 DNA is TGCGCCAGCAGCTTGGGACGGGAAACAGATACGCAGTATTTT. Translation gives CASSLGRETDTQYF.

DNA for the CDR3: TGTGCCAGCAGCTTAGGGACACTTAACACCGGGGAGCTGTTTTTT. Its protein product is CASSLGTLNTGELFF. The chain has TRBV5-6 and TRBJ2-2; weak D call: TRBD1 (6 bases). CDR3 size: 15 residues. Germline CDR1 and CDR2: SGHDT and YYEEEE. With 2 bases removed from V and 2 bases from J, the gap between germline ends came to 10 bases.

With respect to this clone: Within the sample, other DNA sequences also encode this same CDR3. The rearrangement uses TRBV9 and TRBJ2-2; no clear D. Germline V gene sequence: CDR1 SGDLS, CDR2 YYNGEE. V lost 4 bases, J lost 2 bases, and 3 bases lay in between. The CDR3 is 12 amino acids. This CDR3 reads CASSPNTGELFF. CDR3 nucleotide sequence: TGTGCCAGCAGCCCTAACACCGGGGAGCTGTTTTTT.

The CDR3 protein is CASSQGALEQYF. CDR3 DNA: TGTGCCAGCAGCCAAGGTGCACTCGAGCAGTACTTC. The chain carries TRBV14 and TRBJ2-7; D gene ambiguous. Germline V gives CDR1 SGHDN, CDR2 FVKESK. V was clipped by 1 base and J by 6 bases, with 7 bases between them. The CDR3 length is 12 residues.

This chain connects TRBV3-1 (or the pseudogene TRBV3-2) to TRBJ2-5, with D unclear. Trimming stripped 5 bases from V and 5 bases from J, with 18 bases between. CDR3 length: 15 residues. Germline V gene sequence: CDR1 LGHDT, CDR2 YNNKEL (reference sequence). The CDR3 is CASSTKRNSLETQYF. In nucleotides, the CDR3 is TGTGCCAGCAGCACCAAGAGGAATAGCTTGGAGACCCAGTACTTC.

This clone was seen only once. V usage is TRBV6-5 and J usage is TRBJ2-1, with TRBD2 identical over 7 bases. The CDR3 totals 15 residues. Germline V gene sequence: CDR1 MNHEY, CDR2 SVGAGI. V shed 0 bases and J 7 bases; nucleotides not matched to a gene: 6. The CDR3: CASSYSSLAENEQFF. Written as DNA, the CDR3 is TGTGCCAGCAGTTACTCGAGCCTAGCGGAAAATGAGCAGTTCTTC.

The gene calls are TRBV7-2 and TRBJ2-7; possibly TRBD2 for D (6 bases). V lost 5 bases, J lost 2 bases, and 16 bases lay in between. The CDR3 contains 15 residues. Germline values: CDR1 SGHTA, CDR2 FQGNSA. The CDR3 here is CASSQERVATYEQYF. The CDR3 DNA is TGTGCCAGCAGCCAAGAGCGGGTAGCGACCTACGAGCAGTACTTC.

In this sample, this clone turned up once. The chain has TRBV7-3 and TRBJ2-2, with 8 positions matching TRBD2. CDR1 is SGHTA, CDR2 FQGTGA, per germline. V was pared by 3 bases and J by 8 bases, with 2 bases of the junction left unmatched. The CDR3 is 13 residues long. Here the CDR3 DNA reads TGTGCCAGCAGCTTCCGGGAGGGAGGGGAGCTGTTTTTT. It specifies CASSFREGGELFF.

J is TRBJ2-7 and V is TRBV7-2; TRBD2 matches 11 bases. Germline V gene data show CDR1 as SGHTA and CDR2 as FQGNSA. The CDR3 runs 19 residues. J was trimmed by 5 bases and V by 5 bases; bases with no gene match: 20. The DNA of the CDR3 is TGTGCCAGCAGCCCCTTGGCAGGGTCTCTAGCGGGAGGTAGCAACGAGCAGTACTTC. Translating gives CASSPLAGSLAGGSNEQYF. Using reference TRBV7-2 and TRBJ2-7 for the parts outside the CDR3, the full variable domain is GAGVSQSPSNKVTEKGKDVELRCDPISGHTALYWYRQSLGQGLEFLIYFQGNSAPDKSGLPSDRFSAERTGGSVSTLTIQRTQQEDSAVYLCASSPLAGSLAGGSNEQYFGPGTRLTVT.

The table lists this clone with a count of one. The V call is TRBV7-3, the J call TRBJ1-2; D gene uncertain. Germline V CDR1 and CDR2: SGHTA, FQGTGA. This CDR3 region has 15 residues. V lost 2 bases, J lost 6 bases, and 16 bases lay in between. In DNA form, the CDR3 reads TGTGCCAGCAGCTTATGGGGAGGGAGCCTGGATGGCTACACCTTC. Translation: CASSLWGGSLDGYTF.

This chain links TRBV28 with TRBJ1-2; TRBD1 matches at 7 bases. V dropped 2 bases and J dropped 4; count of bases not matched to a gene: 4. This CDR3 spans 14 amino acids. The germline gives CDR1 MDHEN, CDR2 SYDVKM. Here the CDR3 reads CASSLVGQTYGYTF. Written as DNA, the CDR3 is TGTGCCAGCAGTTTAGTGGGACAGACCTATGGCTACACCTTC.